This entry lists 7 T cell receptor beta chains sequenced from one sample in a study of T-cell memory formation after mild COVID-19. TCRdb ran MiXCR on the 5' RACE reads and lists one entry per CDR3 protein. This table holds 250,000 to 300,000 distinct CDR3 sequences, 15% to 20% found once. The sample was PBMCs or a T cell subset sorted from them (not recorded which). The receptors here all came from a man in his late teens or twenties who had mild COVID-19 (a few samples of this study predate the infection). Cell type and time point are not known.

This clonotype occurred a few times. The chain links TRBV20-1 to TRBJ1-5, with 10 bases lining up with TRBD1. The junction had 13 bases not matched to a gene; V was cut back by 2 bases and J by 6 bases. CDR1 and CDR2 (germline): DFQATT, SNEGSKA (reference sequence). The CDR3 length is 17 residues. CDR3 amino acids: CSARHGTGAYEGQPQHF. In DNA form, the CDR3 reads TGCAGTGCTAGACATGGGACAGGGGCGTATGAAGGTCAGCCCCAGCATTTT.

The chain is built from TRBV7-9 and TRBJ2-5; 11 nucleotides agree with TRBD2. In germline, CDR1 is SEHNR, CDR2 FQNEAQ (reference sequence). This CDR3 region has 14 residues. The V gene end was trimmed by 5 bases and the J gene end by 4 bases; junction bases not matched to a gene: 3. In nucleotides, the CDR3 is TGTGCCAGCAGCGCTAGCGGGGGGCGAGAGACCCAGTACTTC. Amino acid sequence: CASSASGGRETQYF.

This chain connects TRBV24-1 to TRBJ2-3; 12 nucleotides line up with TRBD1. Germline CDR1 and CDR2: KGHDR and SFDVKD. The CDR3 runs 15 residues. Unmatched junction bases numbered 4, after V lost 6 bases and J lost 4 bases. CDR3 loop: CATSPGTGGADTQYF. The CDR3 bases are TGTGCCACCAGTCCCGGGACAGGGGGCGCAGATACGCAGTATTTT.

In this sample, this clonotype turned up a few times. This chain links TRBV7-9 with TRBJ1-2; D not resolved. V shed 5 bases and J shed 3 bases, with 10 bases lying between them. The CDR3 has 13 amino acids. CDR1 is SEHNR and CDR2 is FQNEAQ in the germline V gene (reference sequence). CDR3 in DNA: TGTGCCAGCAGCGTCGCAGAGGACTATGGCTACACCTTC. This gives the protein CASSVAEDYGYTF. The whole variable domain, filled in from reference TRBV7-9 and TRBJ1-2, reads DTGVSQNPRHKITKRGQNVTFRCDPISEHNRLYWYRQTLGQGPEFLTYFQNEAQLEKSRLLSDRFSAERPKGSFSTLEIQRTEQGDSAMYLCASSVAEDYGYTFGSGTRLTVV.

V usage is TRBV3-1 and J usage is TRBJ2-7; D unresolved. V was cut by 3 bases and J by 1 base, with 4 bases left in between. The V gene's germline CDR1 is LGHDT and CDR2 YNNKEL (reference sequence). This CDR3 contains 12 residues. This CDR3 is CASSHTSYEQYF. The CDR3 coding sequence is TGTGCCAGCAGCCACACTTCCTACGAGCAGTACTTC.

For the CDR3, the DNA is TGTGCCAGCAGCTATATCCGGGACTATCAAGAGACCCAGTACTTC. Protein sequence: CASSYIRDYQETQYF. The genes are TRBV11-1 and TRBJ2-5, with 7 bases aligning to TRBD2. V lost 4 bases and J lost 2; bases outside the gene matches: 7. From germline, CDR1 is SGHAT and CDR2 FQDESV (reference sequence). CDR3 size: 15 residues. Looking up the rest from reference TRBV11-1 and TRBJ2-5 gives the full variable domain: EAEVAQSPRYKITEKSQAVAFWCDPISGHATLYWYRQILGQGPELLVQFQDESVVDDSQLPKDRFSAERLKGVDSTLKIQPAELGDSAMYLCASSYIRDYQETQYFGPGTRLLVL.

The chain is built from TRBV19 and TRBJ1-2; no clear D gene. The germline gives CDR1 LNHDA, CDR2 SQIVND (reference sequence). V lost 2 bases, J lost 4 bases, and 20 bases lay in between. CDR3 length: 17 amino acids. CDR3 DNA: TGTGCCAGTAGTATATTAGGGCGATGGTCCGGGATCTATGGCTACACCTTC. Translating it yields CASSILGRWSGIYGYTF.